Following are 21 T cell receptor beta chains from one sample sequenced in a study of CD8 T cells in Susac syndrome. Roughly 0.45 to 1 ug RNA was reverse transcribed with random hexamers. TCRdb re-called the immunoSEQ multiplex PCR reads with MiXCR, one entry per CDR3 protein. The sample has 120,000 to 150,000 distinct CDR3 sequences; nearly 97% are singletons. The sample comprised CD4+ T cells from PBMCs. The receptor source for this set is a human donor with Susac syndrome.

The chain carries TRBV19 and TRBJ2-1; D is unclear. There are 12 residues in the CDR3. The germline V gene encodes CDR1 LNHDA and CDR2 SQIVND (reference sequence). Trimming took 4 bases from V and 8 from J, leaving 9 bases between them. The DNA for the CDR3 is TGTGCCAGTAGTAGGGTCGAGCATGAGCAGTTCTTC. This sequence encodes CASSRVEHEQFF.

The chain recombines TRBV5-6 with TRBJ1-1; a possible D gene is TRBD1 (5 bases). The CDR3 covers 14 residues. Germline-derived CDR1 and CDR2 are SGHDT and YYEEEE. V was shortened by 4 bases and J by 1 base, with 11 bases between the two germline ends. The CDR3 DNA reads as TGTGCCAGCAGCAGGAGGGGCCCGAACACTGAAGCTTTCTTT. It codes for CASSRRGPNTEAFF.

The chain carries TRBV29-1 and TRBJ2-3, with 8 positions matching TRBD2. V lost 6 bases and J lost 0; bases outside the gene matches: 2. Germline V gene data show CDR1 as SQVTM and CDR2 as ANQGSEA. The CDR3 has 13 residues. The CDR3 is CSVRGRSTDTQYF. The CDR3 DNA sequence: TGCAGCGTCCGCGGGAGGAGCACAGATACGCAGTATTTT.

This clonotype has only one observation. This rearrangement joins TRBV20-1 to TRBJ2-5; 8 bases match TRBD1. CDR1 DFQATT and CDR2 SNEGSKA come from the germline V gene (reference sequence). This CDR3 spans 14 amino acids. Trimming cost V 6 bases and J 5 bases; bases outside gene matches: 11. In nucleotides, the CDR3 is TGCAGTGCAACGGCAGGGGGCGCTGGGGAGACCCAGTACTTC. Translating it yields CSATAGGAGETQYF.

J is TRBJ2-2 and V is TRBV28; maybe TRBD1 (5 bases). This CDR3 comprises 13 residues. The germline gives CDR1 MDHEN, CDR2 SYDVKM. The V and J ends lost 10 bases and 0 bases respectively, with 9 bases between them. CDR3 DNA: TGTGCCATCCAGGGTGCGAACACCGGGGAGCTGTTTTTT. Its protein product is CAIQGANTGELFF.

The J gene is TRBJ2-5, the V gene TRBV5-1; D possibly corresponds to TRBD2 (6 bases). CDR1 and CDR2 from the germline V gene are SGHRS and YFSETQ. The CDR3 is 14 amino acids. The V end was cut by 0 bases, the J end by 4 bases, with 10 bases between. In DNA form, the CDR3 reads TGCGCCAGCAGCTTGGCGGCGGGAAGAGAGACCCAGTACTTC. Amino acids: CASSLAAGRETQYF.

This clonotype has just one count. This chain connects TRBV20-1 to TRBJ2-7; D is unresolved. Germline CDR1 and CDR2: DFQATT and SNEGSKA (reference sequence). The CDR3 is 12 amino acids. V lost 3 bases, J lost 3 bases, and 9 bases lay in between. CDR3 region: CSARKGNYEQYF. The CDR3 nucleotides are TGCAGTGCTAGGAAGGGCAACTACGAGCAGTACTTC.

Here the CDR3 DNA reads TGCGCCAGCAGCCAAGAGTCGGCCTCTGGGGCCAACGTCCTGACTTTC. Its translation: CASSQESASGANVLTF. J is TRBJ2-6 and V is TRBV4-1; D call uncertain. The CDR3 is 16 amino acids. Germline loops: CDR1 MGHRA, CDR2 YSYEKL. V lost 0 bases and J lost 0, with 6 bases in between.

The rearrangement joins TRBV20-1 to TRBJ2-7, with D unclear. The CDR3 runs 15 residues. Looked up from germline, CDR1 is DFQATT and CDR2 is SNEGSKA (reference sequence). V gave up 1 base and J gave up 3 bases, with 16 bases separating them. CDR3 in DNA: TGCAGTGCTAGAGTCCCAGGCGGCGGATACTACGAGCAGTACTTC. Encoded protein: CSARVPGGGYYEQYF.

This chain connects TRBV28 to TRBJ2-3; D gene ambiguous. Germline V gives CDR1 MDHEN, CDR2 SYDVKM. This CDR3 comprises 14 residues. The V gene lost 4 bases and the J gene lost 1 base, with 9 bases spanning the gap. This CDR3 is CASSSTRGTDTQYF. The CDR3 DNA follows: TGTGCCAGCAGTTCTACTCGGGGCACAGATACGCAGTATTTT.

The CDR3 sequence: CSAEPLDGVRNEQYF. The CDR3 DNA follows: TGCAGTGCTGAACCTCTGGACGGGGTTCGCAACGAGCAGTACTTC. V and J are TRBV20-1 and TRBJ2-7; TRBD2 might be the D (5 bases). V lost 5 bases and J 5 bases, leaving 22 bases between the germline ends. Germline CDR1 is DFQATT and CDR2 is SNEGSKA (reference sequence). The CDR3 is 15 amino acids.

The V gene is TRBV12-3 or TRBV12-4, the J gene TRBJ2-7, with TRBD2 matching 12 bases. With V trimmed by 7 bases and J by 4 bases, 5 bases remained unmatched. CDR3 length: 14 residues. For the CDR3, the DNA is TGTGCCAGCACCCCTAGCGGGAGGGTTTACGAGCAGTACTTC. This gives the protein CASTPSGRVYEQYF.

The gene calls are TRBV6-2 or TRBV6-3 and TRBJ1-1, with D unclear. CDR1 and CDR2 from the germline V gene are MNHEY and SVGEGT. The CDR3 has 12 amino acids. Trimming left V 6 bases short and J 6 bases short, with 11 bases between. This CDR3 reads CASSLIAAEAFF. DNA of the CDR3: TGTGCCAGCAGCCTCATAGCGGCTGAAGCTTTCTTT.

The chain uses TRBV5-6 and TRBJ2-3; TRBD2 matches 7 bases. This CDR3 has 14 residues. The trim removed 3 bases at V and 0 bases at J, leaving 1 base unmatched. CDR1 is SGHDT, CDR2 YYEEEE, per germline. CDR3 residues: CASSYSGSTDTQYF. The CDR3 DNA sequence: TGTGCCAGCAGCTATAGCGGGAGCACAGATACGCAGTATTTT.

The CDR3 bases are TGTGCCAGCAGCCCCAAGAGAAGGGTCGGAGAGACCCAGTACTTC. It is translated as CASSPKRRVGETQYF. The gene calls are TRBV7-9 and TRBJ2-5; D is uncertain. Trimming pared 5 bases from V and 4 bases from J, leaving 17 bases between. CDR1 and CDR2 (germline): SEHNR, FQNEAQ (reference sequence). The CDR3 sequence is 15 residues long.

The J gene is TRBJ1-5, the V gene TRBV6-5, with a tentative D call TRBD1 (5 bases). V was trimmed by 5 bases and J by 9 bases, leaving 14 bases between them. In germline, CDR1 is MNHEY, CDR2 SVGAGI. CDR3 length: 13 residues. CDR3 region: CASSNRDRGPQHF. The CDR3 DNA follows: TGTGCCAGCAGTAACCGGGACCGTGGGCCCCAGCATTTT.

V gene TRBV5-1 combines with J gene TRBJ2-4, with 8 bases that match TRBD1. The CDR3 has 14 residues. Germline assignment: CDR1 SGHRS and CDR2 YFSETQ. V shed 5 bases and J 7 bases; nucleotides not matched to a gene: 8. The CDR3 DNA reads TGCGCCAGCAGATCCCAGGGGGCAAGGAACATTCAGTACTTC. It encodes CASRSQGARNIQYF. Using reference TRBV5-1 and TRBJ2-4 for the parts outside the CDR3, the full variable domain is KAGVTQTPRYLIKTRGQQVTLSCSPISGHRSVSWYQQTPGQGLQFLFEYFSETQRNKGNFPGRFSGRQFSNSRSEMNVSTLELGDSALYLCASRSQGARNIQYFGAGTRLSVL.

The genes are TRBV12-3 or TRBV12-4 and TRBJ1-1; D might be TRBD1 (5 bases). This CDR3 has 14 amino acids. V lost 3 bases and J 0 bases, leaving 8 bases between the germline ends. CDR3 DNA: TGTGCCAGCAGTTTCAGGGTCATGAACACTGAAGCTTTCTTT. Translated, it gives CASSFRVMNTEAFF.

The rearrangement joins TRBV18 to TRBJ2-1; TRBD2 is a possible D gene (5 bases). The germline CDR1 and CDR2 sequences are KGHSH and LQKENI. The CDR3 sequence is 13 residues long. Trimming left V 5 bases short and J 12 bases short, with 17 bases between. This CDR3 is CASSSDSLLGQFF. CDR3 coding DNA: TGTGCCAGCTCATCGGACTCCCTCCTGGGGCAGTTCTTC.

This sequence joins TRBV7-8 and TRBJ1-3, with no clear D. The CDR3 has 13 residues. The germline V gene encodes CDR1 SGHVS and CDR2 FQNEAQ. V was pared by 1 base and J by 4 bases, with 5 bases between. DNA of the CDR3: TGTGCCAGCAGCTTAGGCCTCGGAAACACCATATATTTT. This gives the protein CASSLGLGNTIYF. Using reference TRBV7-8 and TRBJ1-3 for the parts outside the CDR3, the full variable domain is GAGVSQSPRYKVAKRGQDVALRCDPISGHVSLFWYQQALGQGPEFLTYFQNEAQLDKSGLPSDRFFAERPEGSVSTLKIQRTQQEDSAVYLCASSLGLGNTIYFGEGSWLTVV.

The genes are TRBV28 and TRBJ1-5; D remains ambiguous. Germline lookup yields CDR1 MDHEN and CDR2 SYDVKM. The CDR3 is made up of 13 amino acids. V lost 3 bases and J 1 base, leaving 4 bases between the germline ends. CDR3 loop: CASSLESNQPQHF. Written as DNA, the CDR3 is TGTGCCAGCAGTTTGGAGAGCAATCAGCCCCAGCATTTT.